These T cell receptor beta chains were read from a single sample in a study of human T cells and chemical hapten exposure. Each CDR3 protein is one row after TCRdb ran MiXCR on the RACE reads. The table lists roughly 45,000 distinct CDR3 sequences, about 9% of them singletons. Sequences were derived from whole blood, sampled in connection with sensitization to the hapten diphenylcyclopropenone (DPC). These receptors were taken from a woman aged 45-59 years with alopecia areata. Some clones in this sample may be carry-over from other donors' samples. Both conserved end residues are part of each CDR3. D genes are given only for firm matches. A clone size is listed for some rows: how often the clone was seen (once, few, many), or a class if it is expanded.

>TRBD1|TRBJ2-7|many|TRBV5-1
TGCGCCAGCAGCTTCGGACAGGGATCATACGAGCAGTACTTC
CASSFGQGSYEQYF
>TRBD1|TRBJ2-6|many|TRBV28
TGTGCCAGCAGGAATTCGATGGGACAGAAGAGCTCTGGGGCCAACGTCCTGACTTTC
CASRNSMGQKSSGANVLTF
>TRBD1|TRBJ2-1|many|TRBV7-9
TGTGCCGGCCAACCCGGGACAGAAACCTACAATGAGCAGTTCTTC
CAGQPGTETYNEQFF
>NA|TRBJ2-1|many|TRBV6-5
TGTGCCAGCAGTTACTCTCAGGGAGGTCGGCAGTTCTTC
CASSYSQGGRQFF
>NA|TRBJ2-7|many|TRBV18
TGTGCCAGCTCCGGGCAGAACTACGAGCAGTACTTC
CASSGQNYEQYF
>NA|TRBJ1-4|NA|TRBV18
TGTGCCAGCTCACGAAGGGGAAGAGGAAATGAAAAACTGTTTTTT
CASSRRGRGNEKLFF
>NA|TRBJ2-3|many|TRBV6-5
TGTGCCAGCAGTCGGGACACAGATACGCAGTATTTT
CASSRDTDTQYF
>NA|TRBJ2-2|many|TRBV11-2
TGTGCCAGCAGCTTAGGCGGTTCTCATCTTCATCCCGGGGAGCTGTTTTTT
CASSLGGSHLHPGELFF
>TRBD2|TRBJ2-3|many|TRBV6-1
TGTGCCAGCAGGAAGCGGGAGAGTTTTACAGATACGCAGTATTTT
CASRKRESFTDTQYF
>NA|TRBJ2-5|many|TRBV4-3
TGCGCCAGCAGCCAGAACAGGGAATCCCAAGAGACCCAGTACTTC
CASSQNRESQETQYF
>TRBD1|TRBJ2-7|few|TRBV28
TGTGCCAGCAACCCGACAGGGGTGGGAACAGAGCAGTACTTC
CASNPTGVGTEQYF
>TRBD1|TRBJ1-1|NA|TRBV29-1
TGCAGCGTCCAGGACAGGGAAACTGAAGCTTTCTTT
CSVQDRETEAFF
>TRBD1|TRBJ2-1|many|TRBV20-1
TGCAGTGCTCCAAGGACAGGGGACTACAATGAGCAGTTCTTC
CSAPRTGDYNEQFF
>NA|TRBJ1-2|many|TRBV12-5
TGTGCTAGTGCCCACGATACGCCGGGCTACACCTTC
CASAHDTPGYTF
>NA|TRBJ1-1|NA|TRBV10-1
TGCGCCAGCAGTAGCAACGACCCAGGGGTCACTGAAGCTTTCTTT
CASSSNDPGVTEAFF
>NA|TRBJ2-7|many|TRBV27
TGTGCCAGCAGTTTAAGGACAGTTCAGGGTATGACCTACGAGCAGTACTTC
CASSLRTVQGMTYEQYF
>NA|TRBJ2-5|many|TRBV20-1
TGCAGTGCTAGAGTCGGGGCAGCCCAAGAGACCCAGTACTTC
CSARVGAAQETQYF
>NA|TRBJ1-5|few|TRBV18
TGTGCCAGCTCAGGACGCCCAAAAATCCAGCCCCAGCATTTT
CASSGRPKIQPQHF
>NA|TRBJ1-3|many|TRBV20-1
TGCAGTGTCGGCAAGGGTGGTGGAAACACCATATATTTT
CSVGKGGGNTIYF
>TRBD1|TRBJ1-2|NA|TRBV27
TGTGCCAGCAGTTTCACGGGGACAGGGCAGGGCTACACCTTC
CASSFTGTGQGYTF
>NA|TRBJ1-5|many|TRBV5-4
TGTGCCAGCAGCTTGGCAGGGGGCAATCAGCCCCAGCATTTT
CASSLAGGNQPQHF
>TRBD2|TRBJ2-1|many|TRBV7-6
TGTGCCAGCAGCAACGATGAACTAGCGGGAGTGAGGGAGCAGTTCTTC
CASSNDELAGVREQFF
>NA|TRBJ2-5|NA|TRBV20-1
TGCAGTGCTAGAATGACAGTTCAAGAGACCCAGTACTTC
CSARMTVQETQYF
>TRBD2|TRBJ2-1|many|TRBV20-1
TGCAGTGCTAGAGATCGGCTAGCGGGAATCTATGAGCAGTTCTTC
CSARDRLAGIYEQFF
>NA|TRBJ1-5|many|TRBV24-1
TGTGCCACCAGTGATCCCGGACGAGGGAATAGCAATCAGCCCCAGCATTTT
CATSDPGRGNSNQPQHF
>NA|TRBJ2-2|NA|TRBV5-8
TGTGCCAGCAGCTTGGATCAGGTCACCGGGGAGCTGTTTTTT
CASSLDQVTGELFF
>TRBD1|TRBJ2-1|many|TRBV15
TGTGCCACCAGCAGATCCAGGGGGCTATCCTACAATGAGCAGTTCTTC
CATSRSRGLSYNEQFF
>NA|TRBJ1-1|many|TRBV20-1
TGCAGTGTCCCAGTTACGAGCACTGAAGCTTTCTTT
CSVPVTSTEAFF
>NA|TRBJ1-5|many|TRBV16
TGTGCCAGCAGCCAATCGCAGGATTTTCAGCCCCAGCATTTT
CASSQSQDFQPQHF
>NA|TRBJ2-7|NA|TRBV20-1
TGCAGTGCTAGTAAGGGATACGAGCAGTACTTC
CSASKGYEQYF
>NA|TRBJ2-1|many|TRBV10-2
TGCGCCAGCAGAGACTCCCTTAATCCCTACAATGAGCAGTTCTTC
CASRDSLNPYNEQFF
>NA|TRBJ2-5|many|TRBV28
TGTGCCAGCAGTTTACTCGGACTTCAAGAGACCCAGTACTTC
CASSLLGLQETQYF